The clone carrying this T cell receptor (beta chain) showed up many times. The germline gives CDR1 MDHEN, CDR2 SYDVKM. V was clipped by 2 bases and J by 3 bases; unmatched bases: 3. This CDR3 has 14 residues. This sample was taken from a study of T-cell reconstitution after alpha-beta-depleted transplantation in children. Researchers prepared the TCRbeta library using unique molecular identifiers, the study reports. MiXCR, run by TCRdb on the PCR reads, gives a single entry per CDR3 protein. Of approximately 490,000 distinct CDR3 sequences detected, approximately 12% appear once; the ten largest clones hold around 5.6%.

This sequence was found in a human donor who donated a stem cell graft to a child with combined immunodeficiency. This material consisted of PBMCs from the stem cell graft donor, taken from the stem cell graft. The chain is built from TRBV28 and TRBJ2-7; 8 bases fit TRBD1. The CDR3 sequence: CASSLQGAHYEQYF. CDR3 bases: TGTGCCAGCAGTTTACAGGGGGCGCACTACGAGCAGTACTTC.